These 17 T cell receptor beta chains came from one sample sequenced in a study of OX40 agonist ivuxolimab in advanced cancers. Assay: immunoSEQ multiplex PCR; the TCRdb copy retains only in-frame clones and omits some. The data hold tens of thousands of clones, with over 75% observed a single time. The specimen was CD4+ or CD8+ T cells sorted from blood, collected in a trial of the OX40 agonist ivuxolimab. The receptor source for this set is an adult with an advanced solid tumor such as melanoma, head and neck, liver or kidney cancer.

This sequence joins TRBV30 and TRBJ1-5; weak D call: TRBD1 (5 bases). V shed 3 bases and J shed 7 bases, with 13 bases lying between them. Germline-derived CDR1 and CDR2 are GTSNPN and SVGIG (reference sequence). The CDR3 is 13 residues long. The CDR3 is CAWRPRGGQPQHF. The CDR3 region has the DNA TGTGCCTGGAGGCCCCGGGGCGGCCAGCCCCAGCATTTT.

This chain uses TRBV27 with TRBJ2-7; the D is unclear. V dropped 2 bases and J dropped 7 bases, with 9 bases sitting between them. Germline V gene data show CDR1 as MNHEY and CDR2 as SMNVEV (reference sequence). This CDR3 comprises 12 residues. DNA of the CDR3: TGTGCCAGCAGTTTAGTGTTGGGAGAGCAGTACTTC. Encoded protein: CASSLVLGEQYF.

By proportion, this clone is medium-sized. V and J are TRBV30 and TRBJ2-7; D ambiguous. The germline CDR1 and CDR2 sequences are GTSNPN and SVGIG (reference sequence). V was clipped by 1 base and J by 4 bases, with 11 bases between them. The CDR3 is 13 residues long. The CDR3 reads CAWSASLFYEQYF. The CDR3 nucleotides are TGTGCCTGGAGTGCGAGTTTATTTTACGAGCAGTACTTC.

The chain employs TRBV6-1 and TRBJ2-3; 7 bases are shared with TRBD1. Trimming at V came to 5 bases and at J to 0 bases, leaving 5 bases not matched to a gene. The V gene's germline CDR1 is MNHNS and CDR2 SASEGT. The CDR3 covers 15 residues. The DNA of the CDR3 is TGTGCCAGCAGTTCGACAGGGTCTAGCACAGATACGCAGTATTTT. Its protein is CASSSTGSSTDTQYF.

This sequence joins TRBV5-4 and TRBJ1-6; D gene ambiguous. V shed 6 bases and J shed 10 bases, with 14 bases lying between them. This CDR3 comprises 13 residues. Per germline, CDR1 SGHNT and CDR2 YYREEE (reference sequence). The CDR3 sequence is CASTLRLGSPLHF. In DNA, the CDR3 is TGTGCCAGCACGTTGAGGCTAGGGTCACCCCTCCACTTT.

The chain carries TRBV27 and TRBJ1-6; D gene uncertain. Trimming removed 4 bases from V and 10 bases from J, with 14 bases in between. Germline assignment: CDR1 MNHEY and CDR2 SMNVEV (reference sequence). The CDR3 runs 14 residues. The CDR3 DNA follows: TGTGCCAGCAGTTGGTTGAAGGGTGGCTCACCCCTCCACTTT. This gives the protein CASSWLKGGSPLHF.

This rearrangement joins TRBV27 to TRBJ2-1; D is perhaps TRBD2 (5 bases). Deletions cut 4 bases from V and 3 bases from J, with 7 bases between. There are 13 residues in the CDR3. Germline CDR1 MNHEY, CDR2 SMNVEV (reference sequence). The CDR3 spells CASSSGIYNEQFF. The CDR3 region has the DNA TGTGCCAGCAGTTCGGGGATCTACAATGAGCAGTTCTTC.

The rearrangement uses TRBV7-6 and TRBJ1-5, with unresolved D. The CDR3 is made up of 14 amino acids. CDR1 SGHVS and CDR2 FNYEAQ come from the germline V gene. With 5 bases removed from V and 7 bases from J, the gap between germline ends came to 15 bases. DNA for the CDR3: TGTGCCAGCAGCCTCCTCCTTGTGGGACAGCCCCAGCATTTT. The encoded protein is CASSLLLVGQPQHF.

The chain has TRBV6-5 and TRBJ2-1; 7 nucleotides match TRBD1. The germline V gene encodes CDR1 MNHEY and CDR2 SVGAGI. This CDR3 contains 14 residues. V lost 7 bases, J lost 4 bases, and 7 bases stayed unmatched. The CDR3 nucleotides are TGTGCCAGCAAGTTCGGGACAGAATACAATGAGCAGTTCTTC. This translates into CASKFGTEYNEQFF.

This sequence joins TRBV25-1 and TRBJ1-1; D is ambiguous. Looked up from germline, CDR1 is MGHDK and CDR2 is SYGVNS. V shed 5 bases and J shed 5 bases, with 18 bases lying between them. The CDR3 is 15 amino acids. This chain's CDR3 is CASSQKGSGKTEAFF. CDR3 in DNA: TGTGCCAGCAGTCAAAAGGGTTCTGGGAAGACTGAAGCTTTCTTT.

The sample holds a few counts of this clone. J is TRBJ1-2 and V is TRBV29-1, with D possibly being TRBD1 (5 bases). The germline V gene has CDR1 SQVTM and CDR2 ANQGSEA. The V end lost 4 bases, the J end lost 6 bases, and 21 bases lay between the germline ends. The CDR3 is 15 amino acids. The CDR3 bases are TGCAGCGTTGTCCCTTCCCAAGAGGGGCGCGATGGCTACACCTTC. Protein sequence: CSVVPSQEGRDGYTF.

The rearrangement joins TRBV10-3 to TRBJ2-7; TRBD2 matches 11 bases. The CDR3 runs to 15 residues. V gave up 4 bases and J gave up 4 bases; unmatched junction bases: 6. Looked up from germline, CDR1 is ENHRY and CDR2 is SYGVKD. In DNA form, the CDR3 reads TGTGCCATCAGTGGCTCCGGGACTAGCGGTTACGAGCAGTACTTC. Residues: CAISGSGTSGYEQYF.

This chain links TRBV10-1 with TRBJ2-7, with TRBD1 matching 8 bases. The CDR3 runs to 14 residues. Germline lookup yields CDR1 WNHNN and CDR2 SYGVQD (reference sequence). V trimming: 2 bases; J trimming: 4 bases; junction bases outside the gene matches: 4. The CDR3 here is CASSETGGSYEQYF. The DNA of the CDR3 is TGCGCCAGCAGTGAGACAGGGGGTTCTTACGAGCAGTACTTC.

This chain joins TRBV5-8 and TRBJ2-1; no definite D call. The CDR3 has 15 residues. CDR1 and CDR2 from the germline V gene are SGHTS and YDEGEE. V was shortened by 0 bases and J by 5 bases, with 12 bases between the two germline ends. The CDR3 DNA sequence: TGTGCCAGCAGCTTGGGTCTCCCGTCGGACAATGAGCAGTTCTTC. Amino acids: CASSLGLPSDNEQFF.

The gene calls are TRBV7-9 and TRBJ1-2; TRBD1 matches 11 bases. This CDR3 is built from 16 residues. The J segment lost 4 bases and the V segment lost 1 base, leaving 5 bases of the junction unmatched. Germline CDR1 is SEHNR and CDR2 is FQNEAQ (reference sequence). The CDR3 region has the DNA TGTGCCAGCAGCTTAGGGACAGGGGGCCTAAGCTATGGCTACACCTTC. Amino acids: CASSLGTGGLSYGYTF.

The chain is built from TRBV4-1 and TRBJ2-1; a weak D match, TRBD1 (5 bases). CDR3 length equals 15 residues. Trimming pared 0 bases from V and 6 bases from J, leaving 12 bases between. CDR1 and CDR2 from the germline V gene are MGHRA and YSYEKL. The CDR3 sequence: CASSQEGRESNEQFF. The CDR3, as DNA: TGCGCCAGCAGCCAAGAGGGCAGGGAAAGCAATGAGCAGTTCTTC.

The chain joins TRBV27 to TRBJ2-7, with a weak D call TRBD1 (5 bases). The CDR3 extends over 13 amino acids. The germline CDR1 and CDR2 sequences are MNHEY and SMNVEV (reference sequence). Trimming removed 5 bases at V and 3 bases at J, with 11 bases between. This chain's CDR3 is CASSTNRGYEQYF. The DNA of the CDR3 is TGTGCCAGCAGTACCAATAGGGGCTACGAGCAGTACTTC.